The rows below give T cell receptor beta chains drawn from one sample of a study of control samples from healthy donors and cancer patients. The method was immunoSEQ multiplex PCR; TCRdb's version includes in-frame clones alone and lacks a portion of them. The sample yields around 94,000 clones, more than 80% seen once. Sequenced sample: blood. The receptors derive from a woman aged 25-40 years in good health. CDR3s include the opening cysteine and the closing phenylalanine or tryptophan. D genes are given only for firm matches. Only part of the rows carry a size: once, few, many, or a class if the clone is expanded.

J	size	D	V	DNA	CDR3
TRBJ1-3	-	-	TRBV12-5	TGTGCTAGTGGTCCGACCGGGGGCGGAAACACCATATATTTT	CASGPTGGGNTIYF
TRBJ1-4	-	-	TRBV4-1	TGCGCCAGCAGCCGACATGATAATGAAAAACTGTTTTTT	CASSRHDNEKLFF
TRBJ2-5	-	-	TRBV3-1/TRBV3-2	TGTGCCAGCAGCCACAGGGCGGAGACCCAGTACTTC	CASSHRAETQYF
TRBJ2-3	once	TRBD2	TRBV2	TGTGCCAGCAGTTTGGGCGGGGGGCCAGATACGCAGTATTTT	CASSLGGGPDTQYF
TRBJ2-5	-	TRBD2	TRBV18	TGTGCCAGCTCACAACGACTAGCGGATGGGGAGACCCAGTACTTC	CASSQRLADGETQYF
TRBJ2-1	-	TRBD2	TRBV7-9	TGTGCCAGCAGCTCTAGCGGGAGGGGGGATGAGCAGTTCTTC	CASSSSGRGDEQFF
TRBJ2-5	few	TRBD2	TRBV9	TGTGCCAGCAGCGTAAGTCAGGGAGGGTATGTCCGAGAGACCCAGTACTTC	CASSVSQGGYVRETQYF
TRBJ2-5	-	TRBD2	TRBV9	TGTGCCAGCAGCATTGGGACTAGCGGGGGGCCCCAAGAGACCCAGTACTTC	CASSIGTSGGPQETQYF
TRBJ2-1	-	TRBD2	TRBV11-1	TGTGCCAGCAGCGAAAGGACTAGCGGCTACAATGAGCAGTTCTTC	CASSERTSGYNEQFF
TRBJ1-2	-	-	TRBV6-5	TGTGCCAGTCAGGGCCCTAACTATGGCTACACCTTC	CASQGPNYGYTF
TRBJ2-1	-	TRBD1	TRBV7-9	TGTGCCAGCAGCAATACAGGGGATGAGCAGTTCTTC	CASSNTGDEQFF
TRBJ2-3	-	TRBD2	TRBV30	TGTGCCTGGAGTGTAATGCCGGGCGGGGGGGCCCCCACAGATACGCAGTATTTT	CAWSVMPGGGAPTDTQYF
TRBJ1-1	-	-	TRBV5-1	TGCGCCAGCAGCTCGCAGGGGTTGAACACTGAAGCTTTCTTT	CASSSQGLNTEAFF
TRBJ1-6	-	-	TRBV11-2	TGTGCCAGCAGCCCGAAGCTGAGCTCGAAAAATTCACCCCTCCACTTT	CASSPKLSSKNSPLHF
TRBJ1-5	-	TRBD1	TRBV19	TGTGCCAGTAGACCTACAGGGGGATCAGCCCAGCATTTT	CASRPTGGSAQHF
TRBJ1-1	-	-	TRBV2	TGTGCCAGCCCTCGAATCCGGGGGGCTAGTGAAGCTTTCTTT	CASPRIRGASEAFF
TRBJ1-2	-	TRBD1	TRBV18	TGTGCCAGCTCACCAGAGACAGGGCTCTATGGCTACACCTTC	CASSPETGLYGYTF
TRBJ1-2	-	-	TRBV25-1	TGTGCCAGCGGAACGGGACACCTTAACTATGGCTACACCTTC	CASGTGHLNYGYTF
TRBJ1-4	-	TRBD1	TRBV5-1	TGCGCCAGCAGACCGGACAGGGCCCATGAAAAACTGTTTTTT	CASRPDRAHEKLFF